The rows below give T cell receptor beta chains drawn from one sample of a study of blood T cell repertoires in COVID-19. Only in-frame clones appear in the TCRdb table, and some are missing; sequencing was by immunoSEQ multiplex PCR. The top ten hold roughly 8% of the sample, which has around 230,000 clones, about 83% seen once. Sequencing was done on a sample of peripheral blood. Every receptor here comes from a woman between 50 and 59 years old with acute or convalescent COVID-19. Each CDR3 is given with its conserved first and last residue. A D gene is named only where the DNA matches it firmly. The size field is filled for only some rows; it gives once, few, many or a size class.

CDR3 DNA: TGTGCCAGCAGATCCTTTGTTAGCGGGAGGGCCTACGAGCAGTACTTC
CDR3 protein: CASRSFVSGRAYEQYF
D gene: TRBD2
V gene: TRBV6-6
CDR3 length: 16
J gene: TRBJ2-7
clone size: .

CDR3 DNA: TGTGCCAGCTCACCCTTGGCTGTGGGCGGGAGACTTCAAGAGACCCAGTACTTC
CDR3 protein: CASSPLAVGGRLQETQYF
D gene: TRBD2
V gene: TRBV18
CDR3 length: 18
J gene: TRBJ2-5
clone size: .

CDR3 DNA: TGTGCCACCAGTGATGGTCCGGGACAGGGGGTTAGCTCTGGAAACACCATATATTTT
CDR3 protein: CATSDGPGQGVSSGNTIYF
D gene: TRBD1
V gene: TRBV24-1
CDR3 length: 19
J gene: TRBJ1-3
clone size: .

CDR3 DNA: TGTGCCAGCTCACCGATTCCAAGGTTGGGAGCGAACACTGAAGCTTTCTTT
CDR3 protein: CASSPIPRLGANTEAFF
D gene: .
V gene: TRBV18
CDR3 length: 17
J gene: TRBJ1-1
clone size: .

CDR3 DNA: TGTGCCAGCACCGACAGAGCCGCGAACACCGGGGAGCTGTTTTTT
CDR3 protein: CASTDRAANTGELFF
D gene: .
V gene: TRBV7-9
CDR3 length: 15
J gene: TRBJ2-2
clone size: .

CDR3 DNA: TGTGCCAGCAGTTTCAGTGAGGCGTTGAACACTGAAGCTTTCTTT
CDR3 protein: CASSFSEALNTEAFF
D gene: .
V gene: TRBV28
CDR3 length: 15
J gene: TRBJ1-1
clone size: .

CDR3 DNA: TGTGCCAGTAGTTCCCCCAAGCAGGGGGCCCCGAACACCGGGGAGCTGTTTTTT
CDR3 protein: CASSSPKQGAPNTGELFF
D gene: TRBD1
V gene: TRBV19
CDR3 length: 18
J gene: TRBJ2-2
clone size: .

CDR3 DNA: TGTGCCAGCAGACCCTGGACAGCTAGCAATCAGCCCCAGCATTTT
CDR3 protein: CASRPWTASNQPQHF
D gene: .
V gene: TRBV6-5
CDR3 length: 15
J gene: TRBJ1-5
clone size: .

CDR3 DNA: TGTGCCAGCAGCTTGGTGGGGCGCACGAACACTGAAGCTTTCTTT
CDR3 protein: CASSLVGRTNTEAFF
D gene: .
V gene: TRBV5-6
CDR3 length: 15
J gene: TRBJ1-1
clone size: .

CDR3 DNA: TGTGCCTGGAGTCGACAGGGGGCGGCGGGAGAGACCCAGTACTTC
CDR3 protein: CAWSRQGAAGETQYF
D gene: TRBD1
V gene: TRBV30
CDR3 length: 15
J gene: TRBJ2-5
clone size: .

CDR3 DNA: TGCGCCAGCAGCTTGGGCGGTGGACAGGGGAGTTCCTATGGCTACACCTTC
CDR3 protein: CASSLGGGQGSSYGYTF
D gene: TRBD1
V gene: TRBV5-1
CDR3 length: 17
J gene: TRBJ1-2
clone size: few

CDR3 DNA: TGCAGCGTTGAAGCTGGGGCCAGGGACTCTGGAAACACCATATATTTT
CDR3 protein: CSVEAGARDSGNTIYF
D gene: .
V gene: TRBV29-1
CDR3 length: 16
J gene: TRBJ1-3
clone size: .

CDR3 DNA: TGTGCCAGCAGCTTGGCCTTGGGCAGCACAGATACGCAGTATTTT
CDR3 protein: CASSLALGSTDTQYF
D gene: .
V gene: TRBV5-6
CDR3 length: 15
J gene: TRBJ2-3
clone size: .

CDR3 DNA: TGCGCCAGCAGCTTGGGGCAGGGCGGACTAGCGGGCCCCTACAATGAGCAGTTCTTC
CDR3 protein: CASSLGQGGLAGPYNEQFF
D gene: TRBD2
V gene: TRBV5-1
CDR3 length: 19
J gene: TRBJ2-1
clone size: .

CDR3 DNA: TGTGCCAGCAGCCCCAGGGAGGGCTCCTACGAGCAGTACTTC
CDR3 protein: CASSPREGSYEQYF
D gene: TRBD2
V gene: TRBV27
CDR3 length: 14
J gene: TRBJ2-7
clone size: .

CDR3 DNA: TGTGCCAGCAGCTCCCAGGCGACGGGGGAACAAGAGACCCAGTACTTC
CDR3 protein: CASSSQATGEQETQYF
D gene: .
V gene: TRBV11-1
CDR3 length: 16
J gene: TRBJ2-5
clone size: .

CDR3 DNA: TGCGCCAGCAGCATGCAGGGGGCGGTCAACGAGCAGTACTTC
CDR3 protein: CASSMQGAVNEQYF
D gene: TRBD1
V gene: TRBV5-1
CDR3 length: 14
J gene: TRBJ2-7
clone size: few